This T cell receptor (beta chain) is from a study of regulatory T cells in long-lasting Graves disease (dated by TCRdb to about 2021). A note on the overall study: Persistent Graves' disease was defined as persistently positive TSH receptor autoantibodies together with antithyroid drug treatment for over 5 years. On average, persistent Graves' disease patients in the clinical cohort had been on antithyroid drugs for approximately ten years. A total of around 35 samples underwent TCR sequencing, from about 13 patients with persistent Graves' disease and 20 patients with newly diagnosed Graves' disease. Patients with persistent Graves' disease were compared with patients with newly diagnosed Graves' disease using TCR sequencing and RNA sequencing of peripheral blood. The study was registered as a clinical trial and conducted in China.

Points on this clonotype: Its antigen target is currently unknown. Per-nucleotide qualities are absent, and no much larger clonotype sits a single base away.

V is cut by 5 bases and J by 3 bases, and the space between the germline ends is 16 bases. The CDR3 sequence holds 15 residues, the cysteine and phenylalanine included. Just CDR3 DNA is preserved here, 45 bases in frame from base 1. Receptor amplification or capture employed multiplex PCR. Sequenced using an Illumina HiSeq 4000. CDR3 regions were amplified by Arm-PCR with iRepertoire HTBI primers to construct TCR beta libraries. Before sequencing, the PCR products underwent gel purification. The study's processing was this. Gene usage analysis of CDR3 amino acid clonotypes relied on the approximately 68 TRBV and 15 or so TRBJ segments identified across samples. Filtered high-quality paired reads were merged into contigs using COPE and FqMerger. BLAST was used to align contigs to IMGT TRBV, TRBD and TRBJ reference genes, and CDR3 was defined according to IMGT. Highly expanded clones were defined as clonotypes with a frequency above 0.1%. Shannon entropy was used to measure repertoire diversity, and the Gini coefficient was used to measure V-J evenness. Clonotypes shared by more than one individual were considered public. The raw public data were reprocessed by TCRdb itself: fastp quality trimming at Q25, MiXCR clonotype calling, in-frame beta chains only. Every CDR3 protein is listed once, alongside the most common genes and DNA of its rows. The V and J calls were determined by TCRdb, not by the authors. This sample has approximately 690,000 distinct CDR3 sequences in its table, and approximately 31% of those were observed once. Around 42% of the sample is taken by the ten largest.

Overall results and qualifications from the work: Persistent patients shared more public clonotypes among themselves (around 3,000) than newly diagnosed patients did (about 1,000). Compared with newly diagnosed patients, persistent Graves' disease patients had lower TCR Shannon entropy and fewer highly expanded clones, which suggests clonal expansion. Preferential use of TRBV28, TRBJ1-2 and TRBJ2-5 was observed in persistent disease, whereas TRBV20-1 and TRBJ2-1 were favored in newly diagnosed disease. The authors acknowledged the small sample size as a limitation that may reduce accuracy. The study examined only peripheral blood because the primary lesion, thyroid tissue, could not be accessed. Sequencing and analysis were limited to the TCR beta chain.

In light of the paper, this sample's time point label describes: persistent/refractory GD, antithyroid drugs over 5 years with positive TRAb. RNA was extracted from PBMCs in TRIzol for both TCR sequencing and RNA sequencing. Graves' disease was diagnosed according to American Thyroid Association guidelines. Recruitment of patients was carried out at an endocrinology department in Xi'an, China. Each patient gave approximately 9.7 milliliters of peripheral blood, collected in an EDTA anticoagulant tube. PBMCs were isolated by Ficoll Paque Plus density gradient separation without further T cell sorting. An Agilent 2100 Bioanalyzer and agarose gel were used to check RNA quality, while a NanoDrop 2000 measured RNA concentration.

Sequencing used peripheral blood mononuclear cells (PBMCs), obtained when the disease was refractory, from a patient treated with antithyroid drugs. The sequence derives from a female donor with Graves disease. This receptor chain uses TRBV12-3 or TRBV12-4 and TRBJ1-2, with a tentative D gene TRBD1 over 6 matching bases. The CDR3 region: CASSRHRERYYGYTF. The nucleotide sequence reads as follows: TGTGCCAGCAGTCGCCACAGGGAGCGGTACTATGGCTACACCTTC.